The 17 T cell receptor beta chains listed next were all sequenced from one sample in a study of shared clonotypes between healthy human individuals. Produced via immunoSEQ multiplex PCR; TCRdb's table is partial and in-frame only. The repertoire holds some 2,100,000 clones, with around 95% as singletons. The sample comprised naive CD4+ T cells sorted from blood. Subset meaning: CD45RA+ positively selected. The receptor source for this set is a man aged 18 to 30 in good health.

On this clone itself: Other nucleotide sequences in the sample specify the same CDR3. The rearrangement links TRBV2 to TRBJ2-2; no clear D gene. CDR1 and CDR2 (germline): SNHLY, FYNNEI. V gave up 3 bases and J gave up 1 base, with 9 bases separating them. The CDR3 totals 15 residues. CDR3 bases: TGTGCCAGCAGTGAGGGGTTCGGGAACACCGGGGAGCTGTTTTTT. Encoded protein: CASSEGFGNTGELFF.

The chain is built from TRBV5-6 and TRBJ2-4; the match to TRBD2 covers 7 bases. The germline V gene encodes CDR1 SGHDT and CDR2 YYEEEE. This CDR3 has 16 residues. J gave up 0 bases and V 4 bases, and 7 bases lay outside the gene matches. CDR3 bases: TGTGCCAGCAGCCCCGGCGGGGGTGGAGCCAAAAACATTCAGTACTTC. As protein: CASSPGGGGAKNIQYF.

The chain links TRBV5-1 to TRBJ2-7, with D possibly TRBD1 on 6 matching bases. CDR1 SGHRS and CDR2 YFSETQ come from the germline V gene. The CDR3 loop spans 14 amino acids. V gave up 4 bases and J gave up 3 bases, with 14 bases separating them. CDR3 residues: CASSPMTGDYEQYF. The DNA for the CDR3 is TGCGCCAGCAGCCCTATGACAGGAGACTACGAGCAGTACTTC.

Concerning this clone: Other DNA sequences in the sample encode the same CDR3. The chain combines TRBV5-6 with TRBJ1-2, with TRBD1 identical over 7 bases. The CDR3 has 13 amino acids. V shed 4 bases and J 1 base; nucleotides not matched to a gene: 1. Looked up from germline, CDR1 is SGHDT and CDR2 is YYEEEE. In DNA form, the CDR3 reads TGTGCCAGCAGCAGACAGGGTAACTATGGCTACACCTTC. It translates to CASSRQGNYGYTF.

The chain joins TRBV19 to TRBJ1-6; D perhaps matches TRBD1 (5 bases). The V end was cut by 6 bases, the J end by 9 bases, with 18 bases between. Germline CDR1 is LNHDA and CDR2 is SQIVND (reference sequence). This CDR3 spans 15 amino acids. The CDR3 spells CASSPQGTASSPLHF. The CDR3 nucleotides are TGTGCCAGTAGCCCCCAAGGGACCGCAAGTTCACCCCTCCACTTT.

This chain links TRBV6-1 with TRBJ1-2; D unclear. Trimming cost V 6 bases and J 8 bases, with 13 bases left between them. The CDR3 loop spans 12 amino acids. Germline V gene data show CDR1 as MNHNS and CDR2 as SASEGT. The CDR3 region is CASRIPGGGYTF. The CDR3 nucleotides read TGTGCCAGCAGAATCCCCGGAGGGGGCTACACCTTC.

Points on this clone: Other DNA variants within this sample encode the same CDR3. This CDR3 reads CASRRAGGSYEQYF. For the CDR3, the DNA is TGTGCCAGCAGGAGAGCGGGAGGTTCCTACGAGCAGTACTTC. The chain couples TRBV6-5 to TRBJ2-7, with TRBD2 identical over 9 bases. The CDR3 length is 14 residues. Germline loops: CDR1 MNHEY, CDR2 SVGAGI. The V gene end was trimmed by 6 bases and the J gene end by 1 base; junction bases not matched to a gene: 4.

CDR3 amino acids: CASSEWGSVGELFF. In DNA form, the CDR3 reads TGTGCCAGCAGTGAGTGGGGTTCAGTCGGGGAGCTGTTTTTT. The V and J genes are TRBV2 and TRBJ2-2, with D hard to call. With 3 bases removed from V and 7 bases from J, the gap between germline ends came to 12 bases. Germline V gene lookup returns CDR1 SNHLY and CDR2 FYNNEI. The CDR3 runs 14 residues.

CDR3 in amino acids: CASSAHNTGGGEKLFF. The CDR3 DNA sequence: TGTGCCAGCAGCGCCCATAATACAGGGGGAGGGGAAAAACTGTTTTTT. This sequence joins TRBV7-9 and TRBJ1-4; 8 bases match TRBD1. With V trimmed by 5 bases and J by 8 bases, 13 bases remained unmatched. CDR1 is SEHNR, CDR2 FQNEAQ, per germline (reference sequence). The CDR3 spans 16 residues.

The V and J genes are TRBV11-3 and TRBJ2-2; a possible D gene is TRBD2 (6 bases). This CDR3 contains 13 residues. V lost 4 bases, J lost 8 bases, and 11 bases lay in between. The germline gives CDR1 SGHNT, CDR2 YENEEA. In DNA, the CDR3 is TGTGCCAGCAGCTCGGCGGCGGGGGGGGAGCTGTTTTTT. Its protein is CASSSAAGGELFF.

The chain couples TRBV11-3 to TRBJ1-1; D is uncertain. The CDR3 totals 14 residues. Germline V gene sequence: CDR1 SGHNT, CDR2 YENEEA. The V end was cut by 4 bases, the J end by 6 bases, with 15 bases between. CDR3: CASSSGDGNPEAFF. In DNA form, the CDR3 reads TGTGCCAGCAGCTCCGGTGACGGAAACCCTGAAGCTTTCTTT.

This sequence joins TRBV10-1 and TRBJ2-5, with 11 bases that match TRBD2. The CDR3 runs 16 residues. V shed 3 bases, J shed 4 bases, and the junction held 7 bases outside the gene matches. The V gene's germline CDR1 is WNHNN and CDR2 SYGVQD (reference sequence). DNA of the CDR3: TGCGCCAGCAGTGATGAACTAGCGGGAGTGTTAGAGACCCAGTACTTC. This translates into CASSDELAGVLETQYF.

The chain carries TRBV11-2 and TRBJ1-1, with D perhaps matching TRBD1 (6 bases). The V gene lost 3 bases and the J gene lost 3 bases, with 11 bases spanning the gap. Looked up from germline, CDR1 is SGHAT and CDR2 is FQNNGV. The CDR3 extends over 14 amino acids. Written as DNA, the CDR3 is TGTGCCAGCAGCTTCGGGGGGCGCGACACTGAAGCTTTCTTT. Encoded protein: CASSFGGRDTEAFF. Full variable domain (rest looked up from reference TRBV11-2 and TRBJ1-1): EAGVAQSPRYKIIEKRQSVAFWCNPISGHATLYWYQQILGQGPKLLIQFQNNGVVDDSQLPKDRFSAERLKGVDSTLKIQPAKLEDSAVYLCASSFGGRDTEAFFGQGTRLTVV.

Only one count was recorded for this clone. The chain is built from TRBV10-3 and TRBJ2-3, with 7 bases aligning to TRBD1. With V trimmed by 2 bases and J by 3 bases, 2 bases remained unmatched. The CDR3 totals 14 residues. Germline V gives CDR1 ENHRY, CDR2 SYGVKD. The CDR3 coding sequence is TGTGCCATCAGTGAGGACAGGGTGACAGATACGCAGTATTTT. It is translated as CAISEDRVTDTQYF.

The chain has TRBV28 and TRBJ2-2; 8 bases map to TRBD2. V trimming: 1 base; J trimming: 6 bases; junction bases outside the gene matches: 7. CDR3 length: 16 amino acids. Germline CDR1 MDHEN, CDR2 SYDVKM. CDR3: CASSLLGGGPAGELFF. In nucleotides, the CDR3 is TGTGCCAGCAGTTTATTAGGCGGGGGGCCGGCCGGGGAGCTGTTTTTT.

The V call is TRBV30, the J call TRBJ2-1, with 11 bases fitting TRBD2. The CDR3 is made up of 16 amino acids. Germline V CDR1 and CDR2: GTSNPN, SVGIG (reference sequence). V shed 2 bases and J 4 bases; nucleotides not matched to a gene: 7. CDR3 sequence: CAWSSRLAGKYNEQFF. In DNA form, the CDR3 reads TGTGCCTGGAGTTCCCGACTAGCGGGAAAATACAATGAGCAGTTCTTC.

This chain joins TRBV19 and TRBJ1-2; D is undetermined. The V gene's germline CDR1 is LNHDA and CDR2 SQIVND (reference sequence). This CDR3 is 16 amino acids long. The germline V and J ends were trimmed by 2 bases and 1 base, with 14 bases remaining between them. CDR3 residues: CASSITTRPVNYGYTF. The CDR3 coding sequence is TGTGCCAGTAGTATAACGACCCGACCCGTTAACTATGGCTACACCTTC. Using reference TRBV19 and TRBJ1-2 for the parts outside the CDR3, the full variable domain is DGGITQSPKYLFRKEGQNVTLSCEQNLNHDAMYWYRQDPGQGLRLIYYSQIVNDFQKGDIAEGYSVSREKKESFPLTVTSAQKNPTAFYLCASSITTRPVNYGYTFGSGTRLTVV.